The 2 T cell receptor beta chains presented below share a single source sample, sequenced in a study of T-cell reconstitution after alpha-beta-depleted transplantation in children. Using unique molecular identifiers, the investigators prepared the TCRbeta library. MiXCR, run by TCRdb on the PCR reads, gives a single entry per CDR3 protein. The repertoire holds 450,000 to 600,000 distinct CDR3 sequences, with about 31% as singletons. The sequenced sample was PBMCs from the stem cell graft donor, obtained from the stem cell graft. The receptor source for this set is a human donor who donated a stem cell graft to a child with aplastic anemia.

This clonotype was counted only a few times. The rearrangement uses TRBV28 and TRBJ2-4, with D hard to call. Germline CDR1 reads MDHEN; CDR2 reads SYDVKM. The V end lost 5 bases, the J end lost 9 bases, and 11 bases lay between the germline ends. The CDR3 extends over 12 amino acids. CDR3 in amino acids: CASSIIPGIQYF. CDR3 DNA sequence: TGTGCCAGCAGTATAATTCCTGGCATTCAGTACTTC.

This clonotype was counted only a few times. The chain links TRBV6-1 to TRBJ2-7; the match to TRBD1 covers 8 bases. The V segment lost 5 bases and the J segment 4 bases; nucleotides outside the gene matches: 13. The CDR3 is made up of 16 amino acids. CDR1 and CDR2 from the germline V gene are MNHNS and SASEGT. Here the CDR3 reads CASSRARDRLRYEQYF. The DNA of the CDR3 is TGTGCCAGCAGTCGTGCCAGGGACAGGCTGAGGTACGAGCAGTACTTC.